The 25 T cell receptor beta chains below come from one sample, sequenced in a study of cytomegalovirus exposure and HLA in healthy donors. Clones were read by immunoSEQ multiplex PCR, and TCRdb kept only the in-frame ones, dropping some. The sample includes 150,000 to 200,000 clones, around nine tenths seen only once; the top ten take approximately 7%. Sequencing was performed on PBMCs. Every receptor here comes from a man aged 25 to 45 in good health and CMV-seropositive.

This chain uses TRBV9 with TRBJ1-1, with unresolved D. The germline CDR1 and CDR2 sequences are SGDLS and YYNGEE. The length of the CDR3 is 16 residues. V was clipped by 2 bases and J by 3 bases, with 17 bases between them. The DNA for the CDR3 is TGTGCCAGCAGCGTTGGGAGGAGGGCAGCGGACACTGAAGCTTTCTTT. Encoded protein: CASSVGRRAADTEAFF.

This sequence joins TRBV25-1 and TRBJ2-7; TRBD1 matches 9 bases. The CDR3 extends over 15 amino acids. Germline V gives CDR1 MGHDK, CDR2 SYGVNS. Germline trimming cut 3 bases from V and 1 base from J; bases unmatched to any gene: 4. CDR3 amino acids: CASSDAGTGSYEQYF. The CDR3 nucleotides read TGTGCCAGCAGTGATGCCGGGACAGGGTCCTACGAGCAGTACTTC.

As DNA, the CDR3 is TGTGCCAGTAGTATATTGGGGACTGAAGCTTTCTTT. Translating it yields CASSILGTEAFF. The V call is TRBV19, the J call TRBJ1-1; D gene uncertain. Per the germline V gene, CDR1 is LNHDA and CDR2 is SQIVND (reference sequence). The CDR3 has 12 residues. Trimming cost V 2 bases and J 5 bases, with 6 bases left between them. The whole variable domain, remainder taken from reference TRBV19 and TRBJ1-1, is DGGITQSPKYLFRKEGQNVTLSCEQNLNHDAMYWYRQDPGQGLRLIYYSQIVNDFQKGDIAEGYSVSREKKESFPLTVTSAQKNPTAFYLCASSILGTEAFFGQGTRLTVV.

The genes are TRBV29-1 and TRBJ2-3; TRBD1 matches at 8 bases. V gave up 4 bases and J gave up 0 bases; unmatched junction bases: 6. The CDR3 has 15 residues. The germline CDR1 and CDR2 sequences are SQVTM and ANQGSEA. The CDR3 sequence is CSVAWGQVSTDTQYF. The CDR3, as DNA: TGCAGCGTTGCCTGGGGACAGGTGAGCACAGATACGCAGTATTTT.

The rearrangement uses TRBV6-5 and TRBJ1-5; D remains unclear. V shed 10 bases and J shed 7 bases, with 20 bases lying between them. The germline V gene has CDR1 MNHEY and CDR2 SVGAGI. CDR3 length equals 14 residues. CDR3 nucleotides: TGTGCCACAGCCCGGGGTAGCGCCACCCAGCCCCAGCATTTT. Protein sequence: CATARGSATQPQHF.

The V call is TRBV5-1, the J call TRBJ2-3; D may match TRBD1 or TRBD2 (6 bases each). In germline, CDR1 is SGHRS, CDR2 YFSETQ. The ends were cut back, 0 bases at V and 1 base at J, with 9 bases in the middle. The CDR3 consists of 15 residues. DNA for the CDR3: TGCGCCAGCAGCTTGGAAGGGGGGCGCACAGATACGCAGTATTTT. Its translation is CASSLEGGRTDTQYF.

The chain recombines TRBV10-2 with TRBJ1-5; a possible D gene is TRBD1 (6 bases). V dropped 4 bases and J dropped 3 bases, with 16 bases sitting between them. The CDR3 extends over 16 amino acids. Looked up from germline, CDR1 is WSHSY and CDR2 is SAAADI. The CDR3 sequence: CASSGSTGPLNQPQHF. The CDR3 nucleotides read TGCGCCAGCAGTGGATCAACAGGGCCTCTCAATCAGCCCCAGCATTTT.

CDR3 sequence (DNA): TGTGCCAGCAGTGGCCCGAGGGACGAGACCCAGTACTTC. Protein product: CASSGPRDETQYF. The chain links TRBV6-1 to TRBJ2-5; D tentatively reads TRBD1 or TRBD2 (5 bases each). The germline V gene has CDR1 MNHNS and CDR2 SASEGT. The CDR3 runs 13 residues. V lost 4 bases, J lost 5 bases, and 11 bases lay in between.

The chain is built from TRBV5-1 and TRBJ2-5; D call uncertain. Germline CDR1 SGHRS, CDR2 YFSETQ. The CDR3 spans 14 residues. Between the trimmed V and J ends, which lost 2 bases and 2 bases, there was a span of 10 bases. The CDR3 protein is CASSFVGLQETQYF. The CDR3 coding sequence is TGCGCCAGCAGCTTCGTGGGCTTACAAGAGACCCAGTACTTC.

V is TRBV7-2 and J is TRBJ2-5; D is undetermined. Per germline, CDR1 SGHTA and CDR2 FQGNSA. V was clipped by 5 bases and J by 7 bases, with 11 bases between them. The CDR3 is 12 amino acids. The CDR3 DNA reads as TGTGCCAGCAGCCCGATAGCCGGGACCCAGTACTTC. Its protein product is CASSPIAGTQYF.

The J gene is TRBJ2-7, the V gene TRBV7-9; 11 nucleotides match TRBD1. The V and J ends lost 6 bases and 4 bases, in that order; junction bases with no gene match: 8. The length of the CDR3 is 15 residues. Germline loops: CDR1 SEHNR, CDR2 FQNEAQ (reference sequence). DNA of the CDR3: TGTGCCAGCAGTTTTGGACAGGGGGCGACGTACGAGCAGTACTTC. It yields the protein CASSFGQGATYEQYF.

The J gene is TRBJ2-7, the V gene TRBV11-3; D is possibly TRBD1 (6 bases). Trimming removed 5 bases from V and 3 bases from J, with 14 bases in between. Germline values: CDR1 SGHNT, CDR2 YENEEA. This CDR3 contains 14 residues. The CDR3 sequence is CASSQLGGYYEQYF. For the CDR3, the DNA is TGTGCCAGCAGCCAACTTGGGGGCTACTACGAGCAGTACTTC.

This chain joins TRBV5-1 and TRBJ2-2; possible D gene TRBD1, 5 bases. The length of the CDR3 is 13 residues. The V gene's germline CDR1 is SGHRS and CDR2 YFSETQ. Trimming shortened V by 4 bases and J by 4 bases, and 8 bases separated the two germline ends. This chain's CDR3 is CASSPDSTGELFF. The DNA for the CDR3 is TGCGCCAGCAGCCCCGACAGCACCGGGGAGCTGTTTTTT.

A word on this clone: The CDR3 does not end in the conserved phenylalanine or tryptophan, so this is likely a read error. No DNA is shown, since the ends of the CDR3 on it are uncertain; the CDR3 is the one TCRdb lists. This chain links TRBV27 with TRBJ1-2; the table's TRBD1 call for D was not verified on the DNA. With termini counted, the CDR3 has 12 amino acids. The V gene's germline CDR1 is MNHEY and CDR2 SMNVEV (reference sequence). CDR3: CASSWTGGSLHI.

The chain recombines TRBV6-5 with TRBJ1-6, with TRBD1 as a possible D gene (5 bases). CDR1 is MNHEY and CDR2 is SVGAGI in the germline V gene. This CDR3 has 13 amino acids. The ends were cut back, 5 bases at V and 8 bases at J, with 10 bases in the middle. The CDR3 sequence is CASSPRGDSPLHF. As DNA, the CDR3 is TGTGCCAGCAGTCCAAGGGGAGATTCACCCCTCCACTTT.

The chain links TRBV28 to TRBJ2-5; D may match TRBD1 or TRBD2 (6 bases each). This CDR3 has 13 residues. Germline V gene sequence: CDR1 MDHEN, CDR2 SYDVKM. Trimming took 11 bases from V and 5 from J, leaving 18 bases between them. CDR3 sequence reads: CASGAGRMETQYF. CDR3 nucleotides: TGTGCCTCGGGGGCAGGGCGAATGGAGACCCAGTACTTC.

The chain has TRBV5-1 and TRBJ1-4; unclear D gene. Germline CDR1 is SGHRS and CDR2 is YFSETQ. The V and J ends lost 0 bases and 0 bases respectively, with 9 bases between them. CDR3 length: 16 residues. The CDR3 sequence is CASSLGISSTNEKLFF. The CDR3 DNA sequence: TGCGCCAGCAGCTTGGGTATCTCGTCAACTAATGAAAAACTGTTTTTT.

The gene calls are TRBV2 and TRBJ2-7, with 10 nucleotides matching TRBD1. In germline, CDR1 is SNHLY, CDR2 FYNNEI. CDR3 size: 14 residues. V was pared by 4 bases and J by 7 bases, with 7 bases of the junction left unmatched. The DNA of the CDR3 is TGTGCCAGCAGTGGGGACAGGGGCCTCCTGGAGCAGTACTTC. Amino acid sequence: CASSGDRGLLEQYF. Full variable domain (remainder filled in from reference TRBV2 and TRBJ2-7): EPEVTQTPSHQVTQMGQEVILRCVPISNHLYFYWYRQILGQKVEFLVSFYNNEISEKSEIFDDQFSVERPDGSNFTLKIRSTKLEDSAMYFCASSGDRGLLEQYFGPGTRLTVT.

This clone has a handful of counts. The CDR3 DNA reads as TGTGCCAGTAGTATGGTGACAGATAATTCACCCCTCCACTTT. This encodes CASSMVTDNSPLHF. The chain is built from TRBV19 and TRBJ1-6, with D perhaps matching TRBD1 (5 bases). From germline, CDR1 is LNHDA and CDR2 SQIVND (reference sequence). CDR3 length: 14 amino acids. Trimming removed 3 bases at V and 5 bases at J, with 8 bases between.

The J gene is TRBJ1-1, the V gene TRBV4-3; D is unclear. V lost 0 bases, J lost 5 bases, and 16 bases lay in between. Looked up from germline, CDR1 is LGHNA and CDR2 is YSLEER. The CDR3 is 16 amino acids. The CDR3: CASSQDQFEARTEAFF. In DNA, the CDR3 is TGCGCCAGCAGCCAAGATCAGTTCGAGGCGAGGACTGAAGCTTTCTTT.

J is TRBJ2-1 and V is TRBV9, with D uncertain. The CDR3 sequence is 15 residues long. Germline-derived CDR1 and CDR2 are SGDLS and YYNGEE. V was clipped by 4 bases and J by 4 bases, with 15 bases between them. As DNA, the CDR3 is TGTGCCAGCAGCTCGAACGGTGAGTTTTACAATGAGCAGTTCTTC. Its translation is CASSSNGEFYNEQFF.

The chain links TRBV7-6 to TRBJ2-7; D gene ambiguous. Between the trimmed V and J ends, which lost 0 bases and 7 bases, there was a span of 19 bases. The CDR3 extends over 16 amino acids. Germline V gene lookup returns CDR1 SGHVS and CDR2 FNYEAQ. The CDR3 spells CASSLAQGFPSREQYF. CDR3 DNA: TGTGCCAGCAGCTTAGCGCAAGGCTTCCCATCAAGGGAGCAGTACTTC.

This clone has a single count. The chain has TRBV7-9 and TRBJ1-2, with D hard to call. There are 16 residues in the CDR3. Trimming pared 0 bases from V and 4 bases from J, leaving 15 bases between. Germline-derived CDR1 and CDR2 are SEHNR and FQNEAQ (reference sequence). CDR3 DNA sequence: TGTGCCAGCAGCTTAGCGCAGGAGGAGAGGATCTATGGCTACACCTTC. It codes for CASSLAQEERIYGYTF.

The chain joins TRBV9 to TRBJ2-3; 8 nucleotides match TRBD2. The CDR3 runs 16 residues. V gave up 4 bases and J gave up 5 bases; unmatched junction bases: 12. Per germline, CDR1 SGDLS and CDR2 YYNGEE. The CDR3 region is CASSLTPAGAGDTQYF. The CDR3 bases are TGTGCCAGCAGCCTTACCCCAGCGGGGGCCGGAGATACGCAGTATTTT.

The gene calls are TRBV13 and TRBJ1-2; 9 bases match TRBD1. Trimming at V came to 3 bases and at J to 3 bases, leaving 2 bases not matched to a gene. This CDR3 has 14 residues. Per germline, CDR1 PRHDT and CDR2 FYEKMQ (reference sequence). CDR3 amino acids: CASSFRDRDYGYTF. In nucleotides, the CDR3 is TGTGCCAGCAGCTTCCGGGACAGGGACTATGGCTACACCTTC.